The text below deals with one T cell receptor beta chain. Its antigen remains unidentified. No much larger clone exists at a distance of one base, and base qualities are not known. CDR1 is given as SGHTA and CDR2 as FQGNSA, both from the germline V gene. Germline trimming: 5 bases from V, 2 bases from J; junction bases outside gene matches: 5. Its CDR3 holds 15 amino acids, cysteine through phenylalanine. Kept here is only the CDR3 DNA, which spans 45 bases and is read in frame from base 1. This entry belongs to a study of blood T cells in healthy people across ages (dated by TCRdb to about 2015). Regarding the research as a whole: Template switching captured roughly one uniquely barcoded TCR beta cDNA molecule per two T cells in model experiments. Donors were grouped into four age groups: young (average 16 years), middle-aged (approximately 41), aged (over 55) and long-lived (less than 85). Using deep sequencing normalized with unique cDNA molecular identifiers, the study measured how TCR beta repertoire diversity changes with age. For two donors (one aged 18 to 30 and one aged 80 or older), the study analyzed two additional independent replicas of 1 million unique cDNA reads from the same blood draw. To avoid experimental bias, donors of different ages were spread randomly across the sequencing lanes. The investigation overall reported the following: Estimates of total diversity based on one million sequenced T cells were considered lower bounds and underestimates. Because donor CMV infection status was unknown, age-related changes in expanded clonotypes were potentially confounded. As age increased, observed TCR beta diversity per million T cells dropped in a roughly linear way, and a significant reduction was already evident by age about 40. Bulk unsorted PBMC profiling prevented conclusive comparison of naive and antigen-experienced compartments. Observed TCR beta diversity correlated strongly with the percentage of naive T cells measured by flow cytometry. Compared with the aged group, more naive CD4+ T cells, fewer expanded clones and increased TCR diversity were shown by the long-lived group, suggesting age selection.

The method was 5' RACE. Sequencing was performed on an Illumina HiSeq 2500. A second PCR of about 7 to 12 cycles was run with a J-beta primer mix and a sample-barcoded 5' primer. Each TCR beta cDNA molecule received a unique molecular identifier from a template-switch 5' adaptor carrying 12 random nucleotides. Each sample yielded at least 2.5 million CDR3-containing paired-end reads. All of the RNA was converted into first-strand cDNA using the Mint cDNA synthesis kit, with a TRBC-specific oligonucleotide serving as the primer. Following uracil-DNA glycosylase treatment, a first 18-cycle PCR with universal primers M1SS and BC2_uni_R was performed on all cDNA. In the original analysis: Normalization of each sample was performed by random selection of 1 million high-quality reads, each carrying a distinct molecular identifier. Reads with shared molecular identifiers were discarded instead of being binned into consensus sequences. MiTCR, run with a Q25 quality threshold and the strictest error-elimination algorithm, handled CDR3 identification, clonotype clustering and error correction. A nonparametric unseen species model with Euler transformation was used to estimate a lower bound on total TCR beta diversity. The raw public data were reprocessed by TCRdb itself: fastp quality trimming at Q25, MiXCR clonotype calling, in-frame beta chains only. Each entry merges the rows of one CDR3 protein and shows their most common DNA and genes. TCRdb, not the authors, supplied the V and J calls. This sample has 800,000 or so distinct CDR3 sequences in its table, and around half of those were observed once. 15% to 20% of the sample is taken by the ten largest.

Systemically healthy Caucasian individuals from Russia, some 40 in total and aged 6 to 90 years, were included as donors. Around 9.7 milliliters of peripheral blood were collected from each donor into EDTA-treated Vacutainer tubes. Ficoll-Paque density-gradient centrifugation was used to isolate PBMCs, with at least 6 million per sample. Total RNA was extracted from PBMCs with Trizol reagent, with at least 5 micrograms obtained per sample. The percentages of naive CD45RAhigh/CD27high T cells were determined by flow cytometry on a PBMC aliquot from every donor. The V and J genes are TRBV7-2 and TRBJ2-3; TRBD2 fits 9 bases in the junction. The origin of this receptor is a man aged 80 or over in good health. Sequencing was carried out using blood. The nucleotides read TGTGCCAGCAGCCCCGGGACTAGCCACACAGATACGCAGTATTTT. The translation is CASSPGTSHTDTQYF.